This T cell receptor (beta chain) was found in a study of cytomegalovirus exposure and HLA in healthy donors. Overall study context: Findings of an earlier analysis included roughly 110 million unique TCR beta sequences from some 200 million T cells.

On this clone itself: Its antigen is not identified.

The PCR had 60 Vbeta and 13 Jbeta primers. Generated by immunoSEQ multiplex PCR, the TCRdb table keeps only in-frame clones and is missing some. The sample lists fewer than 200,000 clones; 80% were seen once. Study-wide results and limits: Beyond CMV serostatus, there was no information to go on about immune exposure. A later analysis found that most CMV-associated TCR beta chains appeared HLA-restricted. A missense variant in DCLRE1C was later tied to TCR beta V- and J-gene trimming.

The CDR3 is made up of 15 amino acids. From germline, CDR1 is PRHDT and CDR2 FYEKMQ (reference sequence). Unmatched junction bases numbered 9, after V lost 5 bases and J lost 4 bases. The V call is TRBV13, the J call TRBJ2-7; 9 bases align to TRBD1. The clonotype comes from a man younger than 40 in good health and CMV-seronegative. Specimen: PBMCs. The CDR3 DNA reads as TGTGCCAGCAGCGTGGACAGGGGTGGGACTTACGAGCAGTACTTC. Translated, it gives CASSVDRGGTYEQYF.